These T cell receptor beta chains were read from a single sample in a study of blood T cell repertoires in COVID-19. Generated by immunoSEQ multiplex PCR, the TCRdb table keeps only in-frame clones and is missing some. Found here are about 59,000 clones, 80% of them singletons; the top ten hold approximately 7%. What was sequenced was peripheral blood. These receptors all come from a man between 60 and 70 years old with acute or convalescent COVID-19. CDR3s include the opening cysteine and the closing phenylalanine or tryptophan. The order of the fields is D gene, clone size, V gene, J gene, CDR3 protein, CDR3 DNA. The D gene is left open where the match is weak. Clone size is given for some rows only: seen once, a few or many times, or a class if the clone is expanded.

>TRBD2|-|TRBV7-3|TRBJ2-5
CASSPGLAGETQYF
TGTGCCAGCAGCCCAGGACTAGCGGGAGAGACCCAGTACTTC
>-|-|TRBV27|TRBJ1-2
CASSAQGRYGYTF
TGTGCCAGCAGCGCTCAGGGTCGATATGGCTACACCTTC
>TRBD2|-|TRBV19|TRBJ2-1
CASSHPRTSQGPEQFF
TGTGCCAGTAGCCACCCCCGGACTAGCCAAGGGCCTGAGCAGTTCTTC
>-|-|TRBV7-2|TRBJ1-1
CASSLSLGVNTEAFF
TGTGCCAGCAGCTTAAGTCTAGGGGTAAACACTGAAGCTTTCTTT
>TRBD1|-|TRBV9|TRBJ1-4
CASSTSNRGQGEKLFF
TGTGCCAGCAGCACTTCCAACAGGGGTCAAGGTGAAAAACTGTTTTTT
>TRBD1|-|TRBV19|TRBJ2-1
CASTTGGRDEQFF
TGTGCCAGTACTACAGGGGGAAGGGATGAGCAGTTCTTC
>-|-|TRBV28|TRBJ1-2
CASSPQGQNYGYTF
TGTGCCAGCAGTCCCCAGGGACAAAACTATGGCTACACCTTC
>TRBD1|-|TRBV5-1|TRBJ2-3
CASSYQGADTQYF
TGCGCCAGCAGCTACCAGGGGGCAGATACGCAGTATTTT
>TRBD2|few|TRBV28|TRBJ2-5
CASNPGLALKTQYF
TGTGCCAGCAACCCGGGACTAGCGTTAAAGACCCAGTACTTC
>-|-|TRBV30|TRBJ2-7
CAWSVRGRGYEQYF
TGTGCCTGGAGTGTACGTGGCAGGGGTTACGAGCAGTACTTC
>-|-|TRBV19|TRBJ1-5
CASRSQGLNQPQHF
TGTGCCAGTAGGTCCCAGGGGCTCAATCAGCCCCAGCATTTT
>-|-|TRBV6-5|TRBJ1-1
CASSYSGAFNTEAFF
TGTGCCAGCAGTTACTCCGGAGCCTTTAACACTGAAGCTTTCTTT
>TRBD1|-|TRBV7-9|TRBJ1-6
CASSLARGGISPLHF
TGTGCCAGCAGCTTAGCCCGAGGGGGCATTTCACCCCTCCACTTT
>-|-|TRBV2|TRBJ2-5
CASGGRVKETQYF
TGTGCCAGCGGAGGGCGGGTAAAAGAGACCCAGTACTTC
>TRBD2|once|TRBV19|TRBJ2-5
CASSPRTSGLLGETQYF
TGTGCCAGTAGTCCCCGGACTAGCGGGTTGCTGGGCGAGACCCAGTACTTC
>-|-|TRBV6-5|TRBJ1-1
CASRKGGAEAFF
TGTGCCAGCAGAAAAGGGGGGGCGGAAGCTTTCTTT
>-|-|TRBV6-5|TRBJ2-7
CASKAGKSYEQYF
TGTGCCAGCAAAGCAGGGAAATCCTACGAGCAGTACTTC
>TRBD2|few|TRBV6-5|TRBJ2-1
CASSLRTSGNEQFF
TGTGCCAGCAGCCTGAGGACTAGCGGAAATGAGCAGTTCTTC
>-|few|TRBV6-5|TRBJ2-2
CASRRGTGELFF
TGTGCCAGCAGACGGGGAACCGGGGAGCTGTTTTTT
>TRBD1|once|TRBV5-8|TRBJ1-1
CASSSGWGQGVSPAFF
TGTGCCAGCAGCTCCGGGTGGGGACAGGGGGTATCGCCGGCTTTCTTT